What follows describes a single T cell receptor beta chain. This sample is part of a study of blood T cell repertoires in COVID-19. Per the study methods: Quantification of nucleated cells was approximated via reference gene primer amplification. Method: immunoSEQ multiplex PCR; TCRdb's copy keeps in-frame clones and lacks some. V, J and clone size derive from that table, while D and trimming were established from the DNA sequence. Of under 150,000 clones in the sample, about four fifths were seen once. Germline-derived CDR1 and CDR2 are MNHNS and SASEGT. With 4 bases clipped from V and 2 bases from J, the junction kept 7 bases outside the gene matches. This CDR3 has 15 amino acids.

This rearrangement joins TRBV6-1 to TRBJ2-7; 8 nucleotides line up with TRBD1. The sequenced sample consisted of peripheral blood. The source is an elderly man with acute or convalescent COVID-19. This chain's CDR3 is CASSGGQGTTYEQYF. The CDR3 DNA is TGTGCCAGCAGTGGTGGACAGGGCACAACCTACGAGCAGTACTTC.